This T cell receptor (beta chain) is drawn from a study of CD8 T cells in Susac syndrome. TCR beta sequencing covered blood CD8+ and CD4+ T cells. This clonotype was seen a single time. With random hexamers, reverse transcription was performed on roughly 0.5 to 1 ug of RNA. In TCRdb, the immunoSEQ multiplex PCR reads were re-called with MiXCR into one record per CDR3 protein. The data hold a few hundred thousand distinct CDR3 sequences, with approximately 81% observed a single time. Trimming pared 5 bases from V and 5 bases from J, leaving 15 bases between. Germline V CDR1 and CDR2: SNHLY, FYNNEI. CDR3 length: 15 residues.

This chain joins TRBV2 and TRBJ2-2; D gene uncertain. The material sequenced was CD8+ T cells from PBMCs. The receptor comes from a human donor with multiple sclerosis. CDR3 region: CASSTLISSTGELFF. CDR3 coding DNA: TGTGCCAGCAGTACCCTTATTAGCAGTACCGGGGAGCTGTTTTTT.